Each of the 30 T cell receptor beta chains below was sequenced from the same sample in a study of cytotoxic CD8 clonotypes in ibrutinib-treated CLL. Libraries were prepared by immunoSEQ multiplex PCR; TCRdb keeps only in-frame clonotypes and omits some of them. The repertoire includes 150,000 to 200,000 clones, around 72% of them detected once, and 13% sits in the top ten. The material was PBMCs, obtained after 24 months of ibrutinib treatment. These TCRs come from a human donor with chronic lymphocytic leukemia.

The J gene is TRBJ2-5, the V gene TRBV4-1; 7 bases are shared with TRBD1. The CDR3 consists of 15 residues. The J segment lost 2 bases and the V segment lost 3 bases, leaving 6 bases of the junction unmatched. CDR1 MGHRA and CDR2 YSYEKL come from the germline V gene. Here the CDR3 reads CASSQGDRDQETQYF. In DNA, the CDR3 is TGCGCCAGCAGCCAGGGTGACAGGGATCAAGAGACCCAGTACTTC.

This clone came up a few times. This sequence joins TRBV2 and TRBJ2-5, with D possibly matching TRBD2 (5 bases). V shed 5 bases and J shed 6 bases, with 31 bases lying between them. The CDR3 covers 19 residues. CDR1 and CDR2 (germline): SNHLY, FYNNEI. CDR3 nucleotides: TGTGCCAGCAGTCACGAAGAGGATGGAGGTTCAGTCGGGTGGAAGACCCAGTACTTC. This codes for CASSHEEDGGSVGWKTQYF.

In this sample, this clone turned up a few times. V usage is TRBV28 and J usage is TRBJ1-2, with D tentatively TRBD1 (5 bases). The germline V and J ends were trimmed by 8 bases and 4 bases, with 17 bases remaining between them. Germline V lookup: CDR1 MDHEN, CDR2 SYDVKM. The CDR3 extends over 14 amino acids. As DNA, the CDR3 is TGTGCCAGCCGGGATCCAGGGCCACTCTATGGCTACACCTTC. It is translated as CASRDPGPLYGYTF.

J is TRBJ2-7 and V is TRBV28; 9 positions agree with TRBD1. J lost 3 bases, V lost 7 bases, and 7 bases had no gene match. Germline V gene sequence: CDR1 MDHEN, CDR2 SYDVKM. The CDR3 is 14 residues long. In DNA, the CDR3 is TGTGCCAGCAAACTACAGGGGGCGGGCTACGAGCAGTACTTC. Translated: CASKLQGAGYEQYF.

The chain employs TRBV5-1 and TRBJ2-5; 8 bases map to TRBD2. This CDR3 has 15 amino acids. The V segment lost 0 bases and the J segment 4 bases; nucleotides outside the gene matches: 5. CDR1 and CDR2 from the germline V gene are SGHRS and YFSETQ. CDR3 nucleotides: TGCGCCAGCAGCTTGGCCCCGGGAGGGGTAGAGACCCAGTACTTC. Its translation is CASSLAPGGVETQYF.

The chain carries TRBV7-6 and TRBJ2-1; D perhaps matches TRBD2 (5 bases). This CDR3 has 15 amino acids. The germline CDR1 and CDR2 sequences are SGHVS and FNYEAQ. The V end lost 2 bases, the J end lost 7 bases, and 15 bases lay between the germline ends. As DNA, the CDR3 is TGTGCCAGCAGCTTATCGTTGGGAGTGGTAAATGAGCAGTTCTTC. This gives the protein CASSLSLGVVNEQFF.

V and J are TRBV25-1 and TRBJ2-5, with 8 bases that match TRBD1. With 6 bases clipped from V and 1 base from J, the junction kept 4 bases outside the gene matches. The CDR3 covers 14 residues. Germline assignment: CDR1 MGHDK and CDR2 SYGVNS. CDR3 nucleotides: TGTGCCAGCAGCCGGACAGGGAGCCAAGAGACCCAGTACTTC. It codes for CASSRTGSQETQYF.

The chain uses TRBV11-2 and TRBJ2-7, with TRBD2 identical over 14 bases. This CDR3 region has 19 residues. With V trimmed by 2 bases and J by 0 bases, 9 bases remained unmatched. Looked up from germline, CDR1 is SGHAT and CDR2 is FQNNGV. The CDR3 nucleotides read TGTGCCAGCAGCTTAAGGGTGGGGACTAGCGGGAGACCCTCCTACGAGCAGTACTTC. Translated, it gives CASSLRVGTSGRPSYEQYF.

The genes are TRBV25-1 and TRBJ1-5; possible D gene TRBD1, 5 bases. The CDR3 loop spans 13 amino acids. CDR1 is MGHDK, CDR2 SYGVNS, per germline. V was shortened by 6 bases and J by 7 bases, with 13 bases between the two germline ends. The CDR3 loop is CASSQGGGQPQHF. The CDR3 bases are TGTGCCAGCAGCCAGGGAGGTGGCCAGCCCCAGCATTTT. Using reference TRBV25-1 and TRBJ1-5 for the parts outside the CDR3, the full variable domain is EADIYQTPRYLVIGTGKKITLECSQTMGHDKMYWYQQDPGMELHLIHYSYGVNSTEKGDLSSESTVSRIRTEHFPLTLESARPSHTSQYLCASSQGGGQPQHFGDGTRLSIL.

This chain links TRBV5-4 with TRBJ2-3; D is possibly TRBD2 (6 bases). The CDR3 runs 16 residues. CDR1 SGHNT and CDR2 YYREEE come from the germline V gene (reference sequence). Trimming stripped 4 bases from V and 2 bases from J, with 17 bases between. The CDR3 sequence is CASSDRDSALTDTQYF. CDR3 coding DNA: TGTGCCAGCAGCGACCGGGACTCCGCTCTCACAGATACGCAGTATTTT.

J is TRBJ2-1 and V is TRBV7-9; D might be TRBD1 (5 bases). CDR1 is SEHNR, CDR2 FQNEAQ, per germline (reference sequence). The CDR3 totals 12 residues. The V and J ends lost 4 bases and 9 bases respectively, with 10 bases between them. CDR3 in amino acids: CASSSIRGEQFF. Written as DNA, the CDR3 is TGTGCCAGCAGCTCGATTAGGGGTGAGCAGTTCTTC.

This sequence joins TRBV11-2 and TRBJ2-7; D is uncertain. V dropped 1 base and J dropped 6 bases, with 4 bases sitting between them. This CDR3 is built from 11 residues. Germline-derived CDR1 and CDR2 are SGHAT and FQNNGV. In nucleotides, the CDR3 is TGTGCCAGCAGCTTAGTTGGCGAGCAGTACTTC. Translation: CASSLVGEQYF.

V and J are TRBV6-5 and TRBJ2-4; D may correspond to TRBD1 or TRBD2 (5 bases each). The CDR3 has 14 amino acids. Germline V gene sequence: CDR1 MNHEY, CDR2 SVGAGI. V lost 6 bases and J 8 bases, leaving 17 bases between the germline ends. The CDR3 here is CASSTPGRSYIQYF. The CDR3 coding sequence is TGTGCCAGCAGCACACCGGGGCGGAGTTACATTCAGTACTTC.

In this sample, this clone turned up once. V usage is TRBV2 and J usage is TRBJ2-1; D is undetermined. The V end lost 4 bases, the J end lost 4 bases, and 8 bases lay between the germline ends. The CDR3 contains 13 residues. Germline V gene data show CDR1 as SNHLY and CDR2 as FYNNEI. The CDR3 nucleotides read TGTGCCAGCAGTGTGGGTACATACAATGAGCAGTTCTTC. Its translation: CASSVGTYNEQFF.

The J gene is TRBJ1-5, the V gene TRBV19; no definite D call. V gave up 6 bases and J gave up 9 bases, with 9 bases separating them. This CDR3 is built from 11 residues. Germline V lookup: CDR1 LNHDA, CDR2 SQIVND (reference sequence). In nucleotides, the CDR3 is TGTGCCAGTAGGGCTGTTGGGCCCCAGCATTTT. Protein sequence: CASRAVGPQHF. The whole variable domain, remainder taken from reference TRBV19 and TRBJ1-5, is DGGITQSPKYLFRKEGQNVTLSCEQNLNHDAMYWYRQDPGQGLRLIYYSQIVNDFQKGDIAEGYSVSREKKESFPLTVTSAQKNPTAFYLCASRAVGPQHFGDGTRLSIL.

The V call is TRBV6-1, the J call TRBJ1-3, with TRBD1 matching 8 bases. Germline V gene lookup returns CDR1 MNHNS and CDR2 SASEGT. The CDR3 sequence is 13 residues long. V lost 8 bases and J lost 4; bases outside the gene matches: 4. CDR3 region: CASDRGGGNTIYF. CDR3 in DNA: TGTGCCAGCGACAGGGGCGGAGGAAACACCATATATTTT.

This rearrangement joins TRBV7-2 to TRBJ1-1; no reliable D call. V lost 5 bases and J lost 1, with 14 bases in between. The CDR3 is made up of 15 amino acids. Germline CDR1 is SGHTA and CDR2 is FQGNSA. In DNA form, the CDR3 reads TGTGCCAGCAGCACCCTGGTAGGGAAGAACACTGAAGCTTTCTTT. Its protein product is CASSTLVGKNTEAFF.

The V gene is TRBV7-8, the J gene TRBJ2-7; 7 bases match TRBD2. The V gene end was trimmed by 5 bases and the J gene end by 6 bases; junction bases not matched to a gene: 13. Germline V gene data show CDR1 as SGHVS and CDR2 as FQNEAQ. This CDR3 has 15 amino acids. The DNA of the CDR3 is TGTGCCAGCAGCAAACCGGGACTACGAGGTTCCGAGCAGTACTTC. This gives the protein CASSKPGLRGSEQYF.

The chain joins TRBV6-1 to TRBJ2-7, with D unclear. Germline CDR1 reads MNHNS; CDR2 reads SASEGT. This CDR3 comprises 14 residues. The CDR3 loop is CAASRLGPSYEQYF. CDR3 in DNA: TGTGCAGCCAGTCGCCTAGGGCCCTCCTACGAGCAGTACTTC.

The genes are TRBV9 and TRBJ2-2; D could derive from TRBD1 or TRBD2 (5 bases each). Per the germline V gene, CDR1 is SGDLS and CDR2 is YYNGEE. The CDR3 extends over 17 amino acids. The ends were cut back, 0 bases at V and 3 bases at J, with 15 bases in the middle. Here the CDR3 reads CASSVAPGSPDTGELFF. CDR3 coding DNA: TGTGCCAGCAGCGTAGCTCCAGGGAGCCCGGACACCGGGGAGCTGTTTTTT. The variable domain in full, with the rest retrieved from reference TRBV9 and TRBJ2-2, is DSGVTQTPKHLITATGQRVTLRCSPRSGDLSVYWYQQSLDQGLQFLIQYYNGEERAKGNILERFSAQQFPDLHSELNLSSLELGDSALYFCASSVAPGSPDTGELFFGEGSRLTVL.

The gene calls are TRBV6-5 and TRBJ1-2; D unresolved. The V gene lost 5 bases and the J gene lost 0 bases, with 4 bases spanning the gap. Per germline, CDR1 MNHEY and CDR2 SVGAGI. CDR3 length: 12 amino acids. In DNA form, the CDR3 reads TGTGCCAGCAGTACATCTAACTATGGCTACACCTTC. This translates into CASSTSNYGYTF.

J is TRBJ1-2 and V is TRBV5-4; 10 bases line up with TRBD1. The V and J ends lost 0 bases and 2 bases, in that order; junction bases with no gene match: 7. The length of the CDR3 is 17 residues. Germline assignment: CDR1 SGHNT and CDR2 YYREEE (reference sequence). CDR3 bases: TGTGCCAGCAGCTTGGCCCAGGGGGGACAGGGGAACTATGGCTACACCTTC. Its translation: CASSLAQGGQGNYGYTF.

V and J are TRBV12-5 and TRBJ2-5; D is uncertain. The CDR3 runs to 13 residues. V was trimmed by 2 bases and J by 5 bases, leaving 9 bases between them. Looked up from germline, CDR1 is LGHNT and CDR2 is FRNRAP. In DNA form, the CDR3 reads TGTGCTAGTGGTTTGACCGCAAGGGAGACCCAGTACTTC. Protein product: CASGLTARETQYF.

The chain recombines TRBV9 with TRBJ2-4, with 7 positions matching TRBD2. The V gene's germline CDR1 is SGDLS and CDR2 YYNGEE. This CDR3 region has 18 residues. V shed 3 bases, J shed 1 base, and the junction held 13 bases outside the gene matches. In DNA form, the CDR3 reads TGTGCCAGCAGCGCCCGAGGTGGGGGAGGGGAGGCCAAAAACATTCAGTACTTC. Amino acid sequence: CASSARGGGGEAKNIQYF.

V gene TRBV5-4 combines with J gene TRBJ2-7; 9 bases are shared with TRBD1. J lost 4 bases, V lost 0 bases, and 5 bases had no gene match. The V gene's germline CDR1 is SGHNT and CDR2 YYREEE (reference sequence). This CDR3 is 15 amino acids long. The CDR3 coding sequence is TGTGCCAGCAGCTTGGTTACAGGGGGCGTGTACGAGCAGTACTTC. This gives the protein CASSLVTGGVYEQYF.

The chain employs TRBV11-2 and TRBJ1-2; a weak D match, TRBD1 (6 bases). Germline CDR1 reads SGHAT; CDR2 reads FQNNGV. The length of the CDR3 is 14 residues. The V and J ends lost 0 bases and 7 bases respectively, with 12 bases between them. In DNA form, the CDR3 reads TGTGCCAGCAGCTTAGATTGGGGGGCGTCTGGCTACACCTTC. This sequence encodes CASSLDWGASGYTF.

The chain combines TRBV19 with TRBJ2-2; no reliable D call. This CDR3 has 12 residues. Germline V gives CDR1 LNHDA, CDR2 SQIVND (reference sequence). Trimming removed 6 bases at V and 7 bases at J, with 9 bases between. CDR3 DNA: TGTGCCAGTAGCCCCCATGGCGGGGAGCTGTTTTTT. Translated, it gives CASSPHGGELFF.

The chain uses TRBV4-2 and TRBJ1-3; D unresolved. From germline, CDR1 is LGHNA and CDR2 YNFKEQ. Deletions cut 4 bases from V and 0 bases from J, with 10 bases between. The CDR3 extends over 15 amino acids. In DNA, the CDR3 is TGTGCCAGCAGCCCCTTTGGGATCTCTGGAAACACCATATATTTT. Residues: CASSPFGISGNTIYF.

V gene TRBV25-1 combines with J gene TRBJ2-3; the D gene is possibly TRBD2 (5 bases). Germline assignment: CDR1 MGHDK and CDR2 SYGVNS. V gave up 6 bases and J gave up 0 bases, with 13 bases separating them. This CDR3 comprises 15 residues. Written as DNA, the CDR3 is TGTGCCAGCAGGAAGTTCGGGGTTAGCACAGATACGCAGTATTTT. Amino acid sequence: CASRKFGVSTDTQYF. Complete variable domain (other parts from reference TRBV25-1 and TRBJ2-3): EADIYQTPRYLVIGTGKKITLECSQTMGHDKMYWYQQDPGMELHLIHYSYGVNSTEKGDLSSESTVSRIRTEHFPLTLESARPSHTSQYLCASRKFGVSTDTQYFGPGTRLTVL.

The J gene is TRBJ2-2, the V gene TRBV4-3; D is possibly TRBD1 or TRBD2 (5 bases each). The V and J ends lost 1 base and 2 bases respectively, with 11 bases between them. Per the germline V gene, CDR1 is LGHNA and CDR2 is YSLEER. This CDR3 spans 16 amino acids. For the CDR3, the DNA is TGCGCCAGCAGCCAAGCGGGACGGTTAAACACCGGGGAGCTGTTTTTT. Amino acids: CASSQAGRLNTGELFF.